Each of the 9 T cell receptor beta chains below was sequenced from the same sample in a study of blood T cell repertoires in COVID-19 (TCRdb year 2020). The library was built by means of the immunoSEQ multiplex PCR assay. TCRdb stores this immuneACCESS table with in-frame sequences only. Part of the clones is absent; in the studies checked, under half of the shortfall reflects unresolved V genes, and no reason is known for the rest. The sample includes over 150,000 clones, with roughly 88% observed a single time. The top ten clonotypes cover roughly 19% of the sample. Sequenced: peripheral blood. The source is a man in his fifties or sixties with COVID-19, enrolled during active disease.

As DNA, the CDR3 is TGTGCCAGCACAGGGTCGGGACAATTTCAGCCCCAGCATTTT. Protein sequence: CASTGSGQFQPQHF. The genes are TRBV5-6 and TRBJ1-5, with D maybe TRBD1 (6 bases). The CDR3 extends over 14 amino acids. The V gene lost 6 bases and the J gene lost 6 bases, with 16 bases spanning the gap. Germline V lookup: CDR1 SGHDT, CDR2 YYEEEE.

The count of this clone is one. Here the CDR3 DNA reads TGTGCCAGCAGCTTTCAGTGGGACAGGGGTTACGAGCAGTACTTC. This encodes CASSFQWDRGYEQYF. The chain carries TRBV7-8 and TRBJ2-7; 10 bases agree with TRBD1. Trimming cost V 3 bases and J 4 bases; bases outside gene matches: 6. The germline CDR1 and CDR2 sequences are SGHVS and FQNEAQ. The CDR3 length is 15 residues.

The rearrangement uses TRBV10-2 and TRBJ2-1; D is uncertain. From germline, CDR1 is WSHSY and CDR2 SAAADI. Trimming took off 3 bases at V and 10 bases at J, with 10 bases between the two ends. The CDR3 loop spans 12 amino acids. Here the CDR3 reads CASSDNEEEQFF. The CDR3 DNA sequence: TGCGCCAGCAGTGATAATGAGGAGGAGCAGTTCTTC.

This rearrangement joins TRBV11-2 to TRBJ2-6; 7 nucleotides agree with TRBD2. J gave up 1 base and V 5 bases, and 5 bases lay outside the gene matches. The CDR3 has 16 amino acids. CDR1 is SGHAT, CDR2 FQNNGV, per germline. CDR3 in amino acids: CASSPGGSSGANVLTF. CDR3 coding DNA: TGTGCCAGCAGCCCGGGGGGTTCGTCTGGGGCCAACGTCCTGACTTTC.

V usage is TRBV15 and J usage is TRBJ2-3; 12 bases line up with TRBD2. V lost 0 bases, J lost 10 bases, and 5 bases stayed unmatched. Germline CDR1 is LNHNV and CDR2 is YYDKDF (reference sequence). This CDR3 has 15 amino acids. The CDR3 region has the DNA TGTGCCACCAGCAGAGACTCTAGCGGGAGGGCGGCGCAGTATTTT. Protein: CATSRDSSGRAAQYF. The full variable domain, in which reference TRBV15 and TRBJ2-3 provide the parts outside the CDR3, is DAMVIQNPRYQVTQFGKPVTLSCSQTLNHNVMYWYQQKSSQAPKLLFHYYDKDFNNEADTPDNFQSRRPNTSFCFLDIRSPGLGDTAMYLCATSRDSSGRAAQYFGPGTRLTVL.

The chain employs TRBV5-1 and TRBJ2-3, with TRBD2 identical over 13 bases. This CDR3 is 16 amino acids long. Losses at the gene ends were 4 bases for V and 3 bases for J; bases not matched to a gene: 5. The germline V gene encodes CDR1 SGHRS and CDR2 YFSETQ. CDR3 in amino acids: CASSRWTSGGTDTQYF. The CDR3 DNA sequence: TGCGCCAGCAGCCGTTGGACTAGCGGGGGAACAGATACGCAGTATTTT.

The rearrangement uses TRBV20-1 and TRBJ1-1; D is undetermined. Per germline, CDR1 DFQATT and CDR2 SNEGSKA (reference sequence). V was clipped by 3 bases and J by 3 bases, with 17 bases between them. This CDR3 spans 15 amino acids. The DNA of the CDR3 is TGCAGTGCTAGTGTTGGAACAGAACTTTACACTGAAGCTTTCTTT. As protein: CSASVGTELYTEAFF.

The chain employs TRBV12-3 or TRBV12-4 and TRBJ2-5; perhaps TRBD2 as D (7 bases). Trimming left V 4 bases short and J 7 bases short, with 10 bases between. The CDR3 is made up of 12 amino acids. The CDR3 here is CASSSGEGTQYF. The CDR3 coding sequence is TGTGCCAGCAGTTCAGGGGAGGGGACCCAGTACTTC.

This clone has only a few counts. The chain is built from TRBV7-9 and TRBJ2-5, with D perhaps matching TRBD2 (5 bases). Per the germline V gene, CDR1 is SEHNR and CDR2 is FQNEAQ (reference sequence). The CDR3 loop spans 12 amino acids. The ends were cut back, 1 base at V and 7 bases at J, with 7 bases in the middle. Written as DNA, the CDR3 is TGTGCCAGCAGCTTAGTTGGAGGGACCCAGTACTTC. This translates into CASSLVGGTQYF.